The next 4 T cell receptor beta chains were all read from a single sample in a study of blood T cell repertoires in COVID-19. Assay: immunoSEQ multiplex PCR; the TCRdb copy retains only in-frame clones and omits some. The table has 200,000 to 250,000 clones, 82% seen once. The specimen was peripheral blood. These receptor sequences come from a woman over 75 with acute or convalescent COVID-19.

V is TRBV10-1 and J is TRBJ2-5, with 12 positions matching TRBD2. The CDR3 has 15 amino acids. In germline, CDR1 is WNHNN, CDR2 SYGVQD (reference sequence). Trimming cost V 4 bases and J 4 bases; bases outside gene matches: 4. The CDR3 protein is CASSAPGLAGETQYF. The CDR3 coding sequence is TGCGCCAGCAGTGCACCGGGACTAGCGGGAGAGACCCAGTACTTC.

This clone occurred a few times. The chain is built from TRBV20-1 and TRBJ2-6; 8 bases map to TRBD1. Germline V gene lookup returns CDR1 DFQATT and CDR2 SNEGSKA (reference sequence). J lost 2 bases, V lost 3 bases, and 6 bases had no gene match. The CDR3 consists of 16 residues. The CDR3 DNA sequence: TGCAGTGCTAGTTCAGGGGGCACCCCTGGGGCCAACGTCCTGACTTTC. Translated: CSASSGGTPGANVLTF.

This sequence joins TRBV4-3 and TRBJ2-2; 10 bases fit TRBD2. Per the germline V gene, CDR1 is LGHNA and CDR2 is YSLEER. CDR3 length: 17 residues. Trimming cost V 3 bases and J 5 bases; bases outside gene matches: 9. CDR3 coding DNA: TGCGCCAGCAGCCAGGCAGTACCAGCGGGGGGGACCGGGGAGCTGTTTTTT. Its protein is CASSQAVPAGGTGELFF.

V usage is TRBV18 and J usage is TRBJ1-2; D is unclear. V was shortened by 2 bases and J by 2 bases, with 15 bases between the two germline ends. CDR1 and CDR2 (germline): KGHSH, LQKENI. The CDR3 consists of 16 residues. The CDR3 DNA sequence: TGTGCCAGCTCACCAATGGCAGCCACTAGAAACTATGGCTACACCTTC. The encoded protein is CASSPMAATRNYGYTF.